The rows below give T cell receptor beta chains drawn from one sample of a study of chemoradiotherapy in HPV16-positive cancers. Method: immunoSEQ multiplex PCR; TCRdb's copy keeps in-frame clones and lacks some. The data show around 40,000 clones, roughly three quarters seen once. Sequencing used blood, obtained from a patient who underwent chemoradiotherapy. The receptors were gathered from a human donor with HPV-associated anogenital cancer. Both conserved end residues are part of each CDR3. Fields, in order: CDR3 protein, CDR3 DNA, J gene, V gene, clone size, D gene. D genes are given only for firm matches. Clone size is stated in some rows and not others, as once, few, many or a class when expanded.

CDR3 protein: CASSYPSGLGYGYTF
CDR3 DNA: TGTGCCAGCAGTTACCCGTCGGGACTTGGCTATGGCTACACCTTC
J gene: TRBJ1-2
V gene: TRBV6-5
clone size: .
D gene: .

CDR3 protein: CASTSLPGEKLFF
CDR3 DNA: TGTGCCAGCACCTCCCTCCCTGGCGAAAAACTGTTTTTT
J gene: TRBJ1-4
V gene: TRBV7-3
clone size: .
D gene: .

CDR3 protein: CATSSGGRDQPQHF
CDR3 DNA: TGTGCCACCAGCAGTGGGGGGAGGGATCAGCCCCAGCATTTT
J gene: TRBJ1-5
V gene: TRBV15
clone size: .
D gene: .

CDR3 protein: CASRKTDLEAFF
CDR3 DNA: TGTGCCAGCAGGAAGACAGACCTCGAAGCTTTCTTT
J gene: TRBJ1-1
V gene: TRBV7-8
clone size: .
D gene: .

CDR3 protein: CASSYDTYNEQFF
CDR3 DNA: TGTGCCAGCAGTTATGACACTTACAATGAGCAGTTCTTC
J gene: TRBJ2-1
V gene: TRBV6-6
clone size: .
D gene: .

CDR3 protein: CSVRGTALTEAFF
CDR3 DNA: TGCAGCGTACGTGGGACAGCTCTCACTGAAGCTTTCTTT
J gene: TRBJ1-1
V gene: TRBV29-1
clone size: .
D gene: TRBD1

CDR3 protein: CASSINARGRTQYF
CDR3 DNA: TGTGCCAGTAGTATTAACGCACGGGGACGGACCCAGTACTTC
J gene: TRBJ2-5
V gene: TRBV19
clone size: .
D gene: .

CDR3 protein: CASSPSRDYPSDTQYF
CDR3 DNA: TGTGCCAGCAGCCCTTCACGCGACTACCCCAGCGATACGCAGTATTTT
J gene: TRBJ2-3
V gene: TRBV7-9
clone size: .
D gene: .

CDR3 protein: CASSVHTEAFF
CDR3 DNA: TGTGCCAGCAGTGTCCACACTGAAGCTTTCTTT
J gene: TRBJ1-1
V gene: TRBV25-1
clone size: .
D gene: .

CDR3 protein: CASSPRSSYEQYF
CDR3 DNA: TGTGCCAGCAGCCCCAGGAGCTCCTACGAGCAGTACTTC
J gene: TRBJ2-7
V gene: TRBV9
clone size: .
D gene: .

CDR3 protein: CASSLVQGAEAFF
CDR3 DNA: TGCGCCAGCAGCTTGGTACAGGGCGCTGAAGCTTTCTTT
J gene: TRBJ1-1
V gene: TRBV5-1
clone size: once
D gene: .

CDR3 protein: CAWSWQGATGELFF
CDR3 DNA: TGTGCCTGGAGTTGGCAGGGGGCCACCGGGGAGCTGTTTTTT
J gene: TRBJ2-2
V gene: TRBV30
clone size: few
D gene: TRBD1

CDR3 protein: CASSSGTPLYEQYF
CDR3 DNA: TGTGCCAGTAGTAGTGGGACACCTCTCTACGAGCAGTACTTC
J gene: TRBJ2-7
V gene: TRBV19
clone size: .
D gene: .

CDR3 protein: CASSGGEKLFF
CDR3 DNA: TGTGCCAGCAGCGGGGGTGAAAAACTGTTTTTT
J gene: TRBJ1-4
V gene: TRBV4-2
clone size: .
D gene: .

CDR3 protein: CASSHGDPGFSGNTIYF
CDR3 DNA: TGTGCCAGCAGCCACGGGGACCCAGGCTTCTCTGGAAACACCATATATTTT
J gene: TRBJ1-3
V gene: TRBV14
clone size: few
D gene: .

CDR3 protein: CASSSDGISGNTIYF
CDR3 DNA: TGTGCCAGCAGCTCGGACGGAATCTCTGGAAACACCATATATTTT
J gene: TRBJ1-3
V gene: TRBV2
clone size: .
D gene: .

CDR3 protein: CASSPLGSTDTQYF
CDR3 DNA: TGTGCCAGCAGCCCCCTCGGAAGCACAGATACGCAGTATTTT
J gene: TRBJ2-3
V gene: TRBV14
clone size: .
D gene: .

CDR3 protein: CAISRDIEETQYF
CDR3 DNA: TGTGCCATCAGCCGGGACATAGAAGAGACCCAGTACTTC
J gene: TRBJ2-5
V gene: TRBV10-3
clone size: .
D gene: .

CDR3 protein: CASSSGRDQETQYF
CDR3 DNA: TGCGCCAGCAGCTCCGGACGTGATCAAGAGACCCAGTACTTC
J gene: TRBJ2-5
V gene: TRBV5-1
clone size: .
D gene: .

CDR3 protein: CASSGSEGTEAFF
CDR3 DNA: TGTGCCAGCAGCGGATCGGAGGGGACTGAAGCTTTCTTT
J gene: TRBJ1-1
V gene: TRBV2
clone size: .
D gene: .

CDR3 protein: CASSVSLEAAPTSSYNEQFF
CDR3 DNA: TGTGCCAGCAGCGTATCCCTGGAAGCGGCACCTACGAGCTCCTACAATGAGCAGTTCTTC
J gene: TRBJ2-1
V gene: TRBV9
clone size: .
D gene: .

CDR3 protein: CASSPSPGEPPQHF
CDR3 DNA: TGTGCCAGTAGTCCGTCGCCAGGTGAACCGCCCCAGCATTTT
J gene: TRBJ1-5
V gene: TRBV19
clone size: .
D gene: .